The 19 T cell receptor beta chains below were found in one sample sequenced in a study of metastatic and nonmetastatic thyroid tumors. Thyroid surgery had not been preceded by any treatment in any patient. TCRdb reanalyzed the PCR reads with MiXCR. The sample has 30,000 to 35,000 clones; over 25% are singletons. Material: blood. These TCRs come from a female donor with papillary thyroid cancer or a benign thyroid nodule (not recorded which). Some clones in this sample may be carry-over from other donors' samples.

This clone has a handful of counts. The chain employs TRBV24-1 and TRBJ2-3; 10 nucleotides line up with TRBD1. In germline, CDR1 is KGHDR, CDR2 SFDVKD. After removal of 7 bases from V and 5 bases from J, the junction contained 11 bases not matched to a gene. The CDR3 is 16 amino acids. The CDR3 coding sequence is TGTGCCACCAGCACCACCGGGACAGGGGCACTAGATACGCAGTATTTT. Encoded protein: CATSTTGTGALDTQYF.

Many counts were recorded for this clone. The V gene is TRBV5-1, the J gene TRBJ2-7; 7 bases are shared with TRBD1. V lost 4 bases and J lost 7; bases outside the gene matches: 5. The CDR3 spans 12 residues. Per the germline V gene, CDR1 is SGHRS and CDR2 is YFSETQ. CDR3 in DNA: TGCGCCAGCAGCATATCAGGGGGAGAGCAGTACTTC. This translates into CASSISGGEQYF.

This clone came up many times. The rearrangement links TRBV18 to TRBJ2-3; 7 bases fit TRBD2. Trimming at V came to 0 bases and at J to 4 bases, leaving 7 bases not matched to a gene. This CDR3 has 16 residues. The V gene's germline CDR1 is KGHSH and CDR2 LQKENI. The CDR3 loop is CASSPPVAGDSDTQYF. Here the CDR3 DNA reads TGTGCCAGCTCACCACCGGTAGCGGGTGACTCAGATACGCAGTATTTT.

This clone was seen repeatedly, ten times or more. DNA of the CDR3: TGTGCCAGCTCACACTGGAGTCAGGGGCTTAACACCGGGGAGCTGTTTTTT. Protein sequence: CASSHWSQGLNTGELFF. The rearrangement joins TRBV18 to TRBJ2-2; D might be TRBD1 (6 bases). The length of the CDR3 is 17 residues. Trimming pared 4 bases from V and 2 bases from J, leaving 17 bases between. Germline V gene lookup returns CDR1 KGHSH and CDR2 LQKENI.

Notes on this clone: Other DNA variants within this sample encode the same CDR3. This chain links TRBV27 with TRBJ1-5; no reliable D call. Germline-derived CDR1 and CDR2 are MNHEY and SMNVEV (reference sequence). The CDR3 is made up of 13 amino acids. V was clipped by 2 bases and J by 4 bases, with 6 bases between them. The CDR3 sequence: CASSLAGNQPQHF. The CDR3 nucleotides are TGTGCCAGCAGTTTAGCGGGGAATCAGCCCCAGCATTTT.

This clone was found many times. Germline and junction disagree at one end, which may indicate a read error. The chain employs TRBV12-3 or TRBV12-4 and TRBJ2-4; D unresolved. CDR3 size: 14 residues. CDR3 amino acids: CAGSLVGSGNIQYF. DNA for the CDR3: TGTGCCGGCAGTTTAGTAGGGTCCGGAAACATTCAGTACTTC.

The chain's CDR3 is CASIGTVEDYGYTF. CDR3 nucleotides: TGTGCCAGCATTGGGACAGTGGAGGACTATGGCTACACCTTC. The rearrangement joins TRBV12-3 or TRBV12-4 to TRBJ1-2, with 7 bases aligning to TRBD1. J gave up 3 bases and V 7 bases, and 8 bases lay outside the gene matches. The CDR3 extends over 14 amino acids.

This chain connects TRBV6-5 to TRBJ1-1; D not certain. Trimming removed 3 bases from V and 4 bases from J, with 12 bases in between. The CDR3 runs 14 residues. Germline CDR1 is MNHEY and CDR2 is SVGAGI. CDR3 nucleotide sequence: TGTGCCAGCAGTTATGGGGTTATCAGCACTGAAGCTTTCTTT. The encoded protein is CASSYGVISTEAFF.

The rearrangement uses TRBV5-1 and TRBJ2-7; D assignment may be TRBD1 or TRBD2 (5 bases each). Germline V gene lookup returns CDR1 SGHRS and CDR2 YFSETQ. V was clipped by 0 bases and J by 0 bases, with 13 bases between them. This CDR3 spans 16 amino acids. The CDR3 region has the DNA TGCGCCAGCAGCTTGGACCGGGACGCTAGCTCCTACGAGCAGTACTTC. Residues: CASSLDRDASSYEQYF.

The rearrangement uses TRBV6-1 and TRBJ1-2; D call uncertain. This CDR3 is built from 14 residues. The germline gives CDR1 MNHNS, CDR2 SASEGT. The V gene lost 6 bases and the J gene lost 1 base, with 12 bases spanning the gap. The CDR3 reads CASRKRANNYGYTF. Written as DNA, the CDR3 is TGTGCCAGCAGGAAGAGGGCAAATAACTATGGCTACACCTTC.

Remarks on this clone: Here the CDR3 omits its conserved ending phenylalanine or tryptophan, so a read error is the likely source. V usage is TRBV12-3 or TRBV12-4 and J usage is TRBJ2-3; D unresolved. V was shortened by 3 bases and J by 0 bases, with 10 bases between the two germline ends. CDR3 length: 15 amino acids. For the CDR3, the DNA is TGTGCCAGCAGTTTCCCAGGATCTAGCACAGATACGCAGTATTTA. Translation: CASSFPGSSTDTQYL.

In this sample, this clone turned up many times. The chain employs TRBV19 and TRBJ1-4; TRBD1 matches 9 bases. The germline CDR1 and CDR2 sequences are LNHDA and SQIVND (reference sequence). The CDR3 length is 15 residues. Losses at the gene ends were 6 bases for V and 8 bases for J; bases not matched to a gene: 10. The CDR3 region is CASRRPDRGREKLFF. CDR3 DNA: TGTGCCAGTAGGCGACCAGACAGGGGGAGAGAAAAACTGTTTTTT.

This clone was counted ten times or more. This sequence joins TRBV12-3 or TRBV12-4 and TRBJ1-5; D ambiguous. The CDR3 covers 14 residues. V was cut by 1 base and J by 0 bases, with 4 bases left in between. The CDR3 sequence: CASSLGGSNQPQHF. The CDR3 DNA reads TGTGCCAGCAGTTTAGGCGGTAGCAATCAGCCCCAGCATTTT.

This sequence joins TRBV6-1 and TRBJ1-1, with D unresolved. The CDR3 contains 14 residues. The V and J ends lost 9 bases and 5 bases respectively, with 19 bases between them. Germline CDR1 reads MNHNS; CDR2 reads SASEGT. The CDR3 is CASSSKPFGTEAFF. In DNA, the CDR3 is TGTGCCAGTAGTTCCAAACCCTTCGGGACTGAAGCTTTCTTT.

This clone was picked up many times. Other nucleotide sequences from this sample produce the same CDR3. The chain uses TRBV9 and TRBJ1-1, with D perhaps TRBD1 (5 bases). The CDR3 totals 15 residues. Trimming cost V 3 bases and J 0 bases, with 12 bases left between them. Germline CDR1 reads SGDLS; CDR2 reads YYNGEE. The CDR3 DNA follows: TGTGCCAGCAGCGCCCAGGGCCAAATGAACACTGAAGCTTTCTTT. It encodes CASSAQGQMNTEAFF. Looking up the rest from reference TRBV9 and TRBJ1-1 gives the full variable domain: DSGVTQTPKHLITATGQRVTLRCSPRSGDLSVYWYQQSLDQGLQFLIQYYNGEERAKGNILERFSAQQFPDLHSELNLSSLELGDSALYFCASSAQGQMNTEAFFGQGTRLTVV.

The chain is built from TRBV27 and TRBJ2-3, with 9 bases matching TRBD1. The J call may be in error: the DNA end matches TRBJ1-5 better. Per germline, CDR1 MNHEY and CDR2 SMNVEV (reference sequence). This CDR3 has 16 amino acids. The CDR3 DNA sequence: TGTGCCAGCAGTTCACAGGGGGCGGTAGACACAGATACTCAGCATTTT. Protein: CASSSQGAVDTDTQHF.

The V gene is TRBV9, the J gene TRBJ2-1; 7 nucleotides line up with TRBD2. Germline CDR1 is SGDLS and CDR2 is YYNGEE. Trimming cost V 0 bases and J 8 bases; bases outside gene matches: 11. The CDR3 runs 16 residues. The CDR3: CASSVATGRCFDEQFF. As DNA, the CDR3 is TGTGCCAGCAGCGTAGCGACCGGGAGGTGTTTTGATGAGCAGTTCTTC.

As regards this clone: Sequence at one end of the junction differs from germline and may be a read error. The V and J genes are TRBV6-1 and TRBJ2-5; maybe TRBD2 (5 bases). From germline, CDR1 is MNHNS and CDR2 SASEGT. The CDR3 is 16 residues long. CDR3 sequence: CASSGKGWRGQETKYF. The CDR3 DNA is TGTGCCAGCAGTGGGAAAGGGTGGAGAGGGCAAGAGACCAAGTACTTC.

The sample holds one count of this clone. The chain links TRBV12-5 to TRBJ2-3, with 10 bases fitting TRBD2. J lost 0 bases, V lost 2 bases, and 11 bases had no gene match. This CDR3 is built from 19 residues. Germline CDR1 LGHNT, CDR2 FRNRAP. The CDR3 nucleotides read TGTGCTAGTGGTTTGTTACCCAAGGGACTAGCGTCGAGCACAGATACGCAGTATTTT. Encoded protein: CASGLLPKGLASSTDTQYF.